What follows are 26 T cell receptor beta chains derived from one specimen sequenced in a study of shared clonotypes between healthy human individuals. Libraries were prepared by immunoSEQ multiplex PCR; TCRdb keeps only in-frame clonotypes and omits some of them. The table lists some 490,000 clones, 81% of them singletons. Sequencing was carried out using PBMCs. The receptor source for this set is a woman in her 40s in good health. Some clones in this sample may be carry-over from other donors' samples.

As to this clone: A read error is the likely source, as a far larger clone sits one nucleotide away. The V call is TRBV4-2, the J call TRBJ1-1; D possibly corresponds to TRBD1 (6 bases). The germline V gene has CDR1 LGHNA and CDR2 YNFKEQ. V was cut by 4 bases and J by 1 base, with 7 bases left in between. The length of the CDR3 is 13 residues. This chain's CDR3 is CASSRTENTEAFF. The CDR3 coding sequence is TGTGCCAGCAGCCGGACAGAGAACACTGAAGCTTTCTTT.

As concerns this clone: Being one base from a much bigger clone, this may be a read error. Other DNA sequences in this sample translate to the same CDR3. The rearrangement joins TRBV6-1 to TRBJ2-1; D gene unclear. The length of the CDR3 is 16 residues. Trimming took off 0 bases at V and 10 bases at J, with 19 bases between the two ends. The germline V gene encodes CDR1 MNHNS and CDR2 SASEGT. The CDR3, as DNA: TGTGCCAGCAGTGAAGCGCCCACAGTTTCCAACCTGGAGCAGTTCTTC. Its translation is CASSEAPTVSNLEQFF.

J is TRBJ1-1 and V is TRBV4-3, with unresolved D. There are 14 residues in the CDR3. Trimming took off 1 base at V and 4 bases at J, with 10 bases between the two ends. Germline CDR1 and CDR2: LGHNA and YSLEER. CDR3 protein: CASSQVGGFTEAFF. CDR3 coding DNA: TGCGCCAGCAGCCAAGTTGGAGGGTTCACTGAAGCTTTCTTT.

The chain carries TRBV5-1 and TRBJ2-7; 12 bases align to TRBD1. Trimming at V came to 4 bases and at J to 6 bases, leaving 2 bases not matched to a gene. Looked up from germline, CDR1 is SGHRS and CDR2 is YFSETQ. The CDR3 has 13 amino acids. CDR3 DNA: TGCGCCAGCAGCGGGACAGGGGGCAGCGAGCAGTACTTC. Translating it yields CASSGTGGSEQYF. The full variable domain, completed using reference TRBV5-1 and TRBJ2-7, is KAGVTQTPRYLIKTRGQQVTLSCSPISGHRSVSWYQQTPGQGLQFLFEYFSETQRNKGNFPGRFSGRQFSNSRSEMNVSTLELGDSALYLCASSGTGGSEQYFGPGTRLTVT.

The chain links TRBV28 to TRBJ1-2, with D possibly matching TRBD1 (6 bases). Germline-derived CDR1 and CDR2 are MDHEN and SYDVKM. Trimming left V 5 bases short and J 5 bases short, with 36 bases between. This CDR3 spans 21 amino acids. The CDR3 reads CASSSSGGGVWALQPIYGYTF. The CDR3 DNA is TGTGCCAGCAGTAGCTCAGGTGGGGGCGTCTGGGCTCTCCAACCCATATATGGCTACACCTTC.

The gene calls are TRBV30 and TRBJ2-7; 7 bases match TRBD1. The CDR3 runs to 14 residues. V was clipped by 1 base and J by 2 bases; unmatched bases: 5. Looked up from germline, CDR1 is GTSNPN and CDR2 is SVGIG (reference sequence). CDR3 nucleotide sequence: TGTGCCTGGAGTGAGAGGGGGCCACCCTACGAGCAGTACTTC. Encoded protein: CAWSERGPPYEQYF.

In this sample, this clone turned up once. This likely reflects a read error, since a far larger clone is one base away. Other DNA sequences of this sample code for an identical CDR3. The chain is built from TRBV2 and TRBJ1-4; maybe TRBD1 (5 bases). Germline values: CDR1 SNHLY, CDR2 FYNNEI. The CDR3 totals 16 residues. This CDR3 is CASSESGARTNEKLFF. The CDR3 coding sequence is TGTGCCAGTAGTGAGTCCGGGGCGCGAACTAATGAAAAACTGTTTTTT. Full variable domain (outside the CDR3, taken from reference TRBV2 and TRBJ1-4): EPEVTQTPSHQVTQMGQEVILRCVPISNHLYFYWYRQILGQKVEFLVSFYNNEISEKSEIFDDQFSVERPDGSNFTLKIRSTKLEDSAMYFCASSESGARTNEKLFFGSGTQLSVL.

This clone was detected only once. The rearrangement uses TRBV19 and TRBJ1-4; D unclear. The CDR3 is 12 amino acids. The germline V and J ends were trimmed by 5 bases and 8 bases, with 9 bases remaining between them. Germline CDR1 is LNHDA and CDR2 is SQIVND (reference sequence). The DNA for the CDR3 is TGTGCCAGTAGTCCGGAGGACGAAAAACTGTTTTTT. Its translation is CASSPEDEKLFF.

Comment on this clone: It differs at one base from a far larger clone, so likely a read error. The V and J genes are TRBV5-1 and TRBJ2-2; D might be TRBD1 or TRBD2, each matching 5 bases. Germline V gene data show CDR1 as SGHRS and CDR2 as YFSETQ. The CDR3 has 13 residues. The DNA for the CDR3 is TGCGCCAACAGCCCAACGAGGGGAGGGGAGCTGTTTTTT. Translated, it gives CANSPTRGGELFF. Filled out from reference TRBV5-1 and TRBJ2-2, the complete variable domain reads KAGVTQTPRYLIKTRGQQVTLSCSPISGHRSVSWYQQTPGQGLQFLFEYFSETQRNKGNFPGRFSGRQFSNSRSEMNVSTLELGDSALYLCANSPTRGGELFFGEGSRLTVL.

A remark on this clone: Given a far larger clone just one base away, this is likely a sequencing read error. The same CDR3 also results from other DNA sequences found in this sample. The CDR3 protein is CASSRNEGEAFF. In nucleotides, the CDR3 is TGTGCCAGCAGTAGGAATGAAGGGGAAGCTTTCTTT. The V call is TRBV25-1, the J call TRBJ1-1; D not resolved. The V end was cut by 5 bases, the J end by 8 bases, with 12 bases between. This CDR3 spans 12 amino acids. CDR1 is MGHDK, CDR2 SYGVNS, per germline. Full variable domain (outside the CDR3, taken from reference TRBV25-1 and TRBJ1-1): EADIYQTPRYLVIGTGKKITLECSQTMGHDKMYWYQQDPGMELHLIHYSYGVNSTEKGDLSSESTVSRIRTEHFPLTLESARPSHTSQYLCASSRNEGEAFFGQGTRLTVV.

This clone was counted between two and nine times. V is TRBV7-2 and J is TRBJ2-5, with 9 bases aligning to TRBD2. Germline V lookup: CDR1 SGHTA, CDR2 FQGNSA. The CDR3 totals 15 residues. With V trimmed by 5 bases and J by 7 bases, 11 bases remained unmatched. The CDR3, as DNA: TGTGCCAGCAGCCCCCGGACTAGCGCCCTCGGGACCCAGTACTTC. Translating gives CASSPRTSALGTQYF.

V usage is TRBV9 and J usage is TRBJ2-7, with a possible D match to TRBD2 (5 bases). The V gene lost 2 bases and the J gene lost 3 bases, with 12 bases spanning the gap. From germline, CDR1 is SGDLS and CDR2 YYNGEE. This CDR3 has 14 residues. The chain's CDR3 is CASSVTDSNYEQYF. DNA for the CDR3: TGTGCCAGCAGCGTGACGGACTCCAACTACGAGCAGTACTTC.

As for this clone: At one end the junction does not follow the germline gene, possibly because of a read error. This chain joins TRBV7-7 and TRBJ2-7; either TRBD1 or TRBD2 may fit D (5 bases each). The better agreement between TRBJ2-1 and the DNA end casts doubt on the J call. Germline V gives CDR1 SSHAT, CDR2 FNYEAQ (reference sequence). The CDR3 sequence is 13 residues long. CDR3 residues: CASSPGKGVEQFF. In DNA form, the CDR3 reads TGTGCTAGCAGCCCGGGGAAAGGGGTTGAGCAGTTCTTC.

The DNA for the CDR3 is TGTGCCAGCAGCTTAACAACCGGGGGCACTGAAGCTTTCTTT. This encodes CASSLTTGGTEAFF. V gene TRBV7-3 combines with J gene TRBJ1-1; possible D gene TRBD1, 5 bases. The CDR3 has 14 amino acids. Germline V gene data show CDR1 as SGHTA and CDR2 as FQGTGA. V was clipped by 0 bases and J by 4 bases, with 9 bases between them.

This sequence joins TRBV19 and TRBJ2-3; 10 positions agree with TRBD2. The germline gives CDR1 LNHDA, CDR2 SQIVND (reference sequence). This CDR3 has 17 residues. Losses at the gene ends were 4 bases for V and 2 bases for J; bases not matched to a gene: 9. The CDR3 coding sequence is TGTGCCAGTAGTAAAGCGGGAGGGCCCAAGAACACAGATACGCAGTATTTT. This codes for CASSKAGGPKNTDTQYF.

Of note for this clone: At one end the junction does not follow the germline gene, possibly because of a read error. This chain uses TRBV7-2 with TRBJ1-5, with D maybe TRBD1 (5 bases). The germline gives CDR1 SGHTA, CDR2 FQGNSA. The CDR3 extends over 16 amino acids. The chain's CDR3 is CASSFGGNGRWKPRHF. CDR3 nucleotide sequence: TGTGCCAGCAGCTTTGGGGGGAACGGGCGGTGGAAGCCCCGGCATTTT.

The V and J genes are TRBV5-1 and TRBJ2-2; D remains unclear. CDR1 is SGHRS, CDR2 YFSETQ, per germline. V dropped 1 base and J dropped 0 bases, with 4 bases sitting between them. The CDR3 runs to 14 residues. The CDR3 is CASSLLTNTGELFF. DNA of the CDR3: TGCGCCAGCAGCTTGCTCACGAACACCGGGGAGCTGTTTTTT.

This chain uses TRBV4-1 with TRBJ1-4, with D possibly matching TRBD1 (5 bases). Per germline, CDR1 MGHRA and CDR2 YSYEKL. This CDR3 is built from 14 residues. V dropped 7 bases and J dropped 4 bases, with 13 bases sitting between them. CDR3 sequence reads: CASTRQLNNEKLFF. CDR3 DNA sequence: TGCGCCAGCACCCGACAGCTAAATAATGAAAAACTGTTTTTT.

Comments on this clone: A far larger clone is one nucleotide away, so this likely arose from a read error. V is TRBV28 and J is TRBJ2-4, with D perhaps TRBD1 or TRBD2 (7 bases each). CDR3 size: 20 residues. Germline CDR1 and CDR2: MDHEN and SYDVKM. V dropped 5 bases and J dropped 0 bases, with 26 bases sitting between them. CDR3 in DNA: TGTGCCAGCAGTCAACCAGGGGAGGGGGCGCGGAGGAAAGCCAAAAACATTCAGTACTTC. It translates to CASSQPGEGARRKAKNIQYF. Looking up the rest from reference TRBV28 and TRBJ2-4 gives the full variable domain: DVKVTQSSRYLVKRTGEKVFLECVQDMDHENMFWYRQDPGLGLRLIYFSYDVKMKEKGDIPEGYSVSREKKERFSLILESASTNQTSMYLCASSQPGEGARRKAKNIQYFGAGTRLSVL.

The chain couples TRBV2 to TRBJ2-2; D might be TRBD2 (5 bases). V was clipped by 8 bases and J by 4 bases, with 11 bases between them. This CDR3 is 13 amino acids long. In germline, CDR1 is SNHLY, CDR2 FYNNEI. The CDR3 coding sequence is TGTGCCAGCGGACTCGGAGGCACCGGGGAGCTGTTTTTT. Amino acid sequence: CASGLGGTGELFF.

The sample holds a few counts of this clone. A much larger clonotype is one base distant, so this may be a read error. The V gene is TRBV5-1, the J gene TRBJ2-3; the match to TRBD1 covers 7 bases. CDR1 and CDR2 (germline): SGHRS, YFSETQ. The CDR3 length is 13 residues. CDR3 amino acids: CASSFTGTDTQCF. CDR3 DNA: TGCGCCAGCAGCTTTACAGGGACAGATACGCAGTGTTTT.

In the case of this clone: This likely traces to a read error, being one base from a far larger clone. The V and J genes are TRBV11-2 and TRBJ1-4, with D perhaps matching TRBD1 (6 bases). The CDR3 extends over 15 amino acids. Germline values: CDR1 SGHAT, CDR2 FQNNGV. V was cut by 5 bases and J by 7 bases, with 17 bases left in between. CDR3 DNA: TGTGCCAGCAGCGACACCAGGGGAGGGAGTGAAAAACTGTTTTTT. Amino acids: CASSDTRGGSEKLFF.

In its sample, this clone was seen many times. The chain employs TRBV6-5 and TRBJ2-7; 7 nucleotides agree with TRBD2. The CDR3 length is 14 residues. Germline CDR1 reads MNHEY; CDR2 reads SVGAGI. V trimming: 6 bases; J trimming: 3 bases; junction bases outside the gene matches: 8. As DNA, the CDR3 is TGTGCCAGCAGGCCCCCGGGGGAGGGCTACGAGCAGTACTTC. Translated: CASRPPGEGYEQYF.

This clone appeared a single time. The CDR3 DNA sequence: TGCAGCGTTGAGGTAGCGGGAGGCTCAGATACGCAGTATTTT. Its translation: CSVEVAGGSDTQYF. This chain links TRBV29-1 with TRBJ2-3, with 10 bases identical to TRBD2. CDR1 SQVTM and CDR2 ANQGSEA come from the germline V gene. Unmatched junction bases numbered 4, after V lost 3 bases and J lost 4 bases. The CDR3 runs 14 residues.

DNA of the CDR3: TGTGCCAGCAGCTCGGACTTCTACGAGCAGTACTTC. Its protein is CASSSDFYEQYF. V is TRBV7-9 and J is TRBJ2-7; a weak D match, TRBD2 (5 bases). Trimming cost V 4 bases and J 3 bases, with 7 bases left between them. The CDR3 spans 12 residues. Germline CDR1 is SEHNR and CDR2 is FQNEAQ (reference sequence). The full variable domain, completed using reference TRBV7-9 and TRBJ2-7, is DTGVSQNPRHKITKRGQNVTFRCDPISEHNRLYWYRQTLGQGPEFLTYFQNEAQLEKSRLLSDRFSAERPKGSFSTLEIQRTEQGDSAMYLCASSSDFYEQYFGPGTRLTVT.

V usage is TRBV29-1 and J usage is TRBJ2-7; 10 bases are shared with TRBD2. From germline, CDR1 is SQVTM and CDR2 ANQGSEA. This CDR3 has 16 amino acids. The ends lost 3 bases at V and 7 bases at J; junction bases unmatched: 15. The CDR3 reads CSVEGAVAGGLGEQYF. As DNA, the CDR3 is TGCAGCGTTGAGGGGGCTGTAGCGGGAGGCCTTGGGGAGCAGTACTTC.